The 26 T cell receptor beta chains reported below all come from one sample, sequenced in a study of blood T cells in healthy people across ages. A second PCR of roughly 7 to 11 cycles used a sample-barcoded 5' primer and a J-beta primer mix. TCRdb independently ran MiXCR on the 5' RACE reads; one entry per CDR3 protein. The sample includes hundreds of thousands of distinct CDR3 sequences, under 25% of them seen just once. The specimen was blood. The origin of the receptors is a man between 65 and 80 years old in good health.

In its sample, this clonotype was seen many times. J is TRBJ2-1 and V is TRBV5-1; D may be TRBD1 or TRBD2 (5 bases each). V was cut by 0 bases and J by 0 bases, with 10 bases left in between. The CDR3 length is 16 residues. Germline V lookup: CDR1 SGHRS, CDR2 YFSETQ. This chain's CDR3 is CASSLDGDASYNEQFF. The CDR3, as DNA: TGCGCCAGCAGCTTGGACGGGGACGCCTCCTACAATGAGCAGTTCTTC.

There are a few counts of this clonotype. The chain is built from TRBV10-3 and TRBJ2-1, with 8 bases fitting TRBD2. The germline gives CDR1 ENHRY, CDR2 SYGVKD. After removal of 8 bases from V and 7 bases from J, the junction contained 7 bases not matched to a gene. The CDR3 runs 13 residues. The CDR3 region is CAIAGLAGNEQFF. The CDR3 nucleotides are TGTGCCATCGCCGGACTAGCAGGAAATGAGCAGTTCTTC.

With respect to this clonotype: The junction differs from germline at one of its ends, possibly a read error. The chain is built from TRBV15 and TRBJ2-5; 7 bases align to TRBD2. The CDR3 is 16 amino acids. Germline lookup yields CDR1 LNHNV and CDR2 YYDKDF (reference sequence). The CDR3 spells CATSSQGTTTKETQYF. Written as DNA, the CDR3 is TGTGCCACGAGCAGCCAAGGGACTACGACTAAAGAGACCCAGTACTTC.

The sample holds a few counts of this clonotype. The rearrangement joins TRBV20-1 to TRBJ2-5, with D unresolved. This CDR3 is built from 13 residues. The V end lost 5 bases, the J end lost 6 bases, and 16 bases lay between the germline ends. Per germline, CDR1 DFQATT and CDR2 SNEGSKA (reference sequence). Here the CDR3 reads CSAGVESWQTQYF. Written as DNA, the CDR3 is TGCAGTGCTGGGGTTGAGAGTTGGCAGACCCAGTACTTC.

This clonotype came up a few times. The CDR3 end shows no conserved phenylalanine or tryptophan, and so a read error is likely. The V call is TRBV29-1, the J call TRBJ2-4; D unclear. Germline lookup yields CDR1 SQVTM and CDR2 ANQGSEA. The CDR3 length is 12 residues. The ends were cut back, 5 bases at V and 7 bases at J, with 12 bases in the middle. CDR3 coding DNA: TGCAGCGTTTTTGGACCGACGAACATTCAGTACTCC. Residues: CSVFGPTNIQYS.

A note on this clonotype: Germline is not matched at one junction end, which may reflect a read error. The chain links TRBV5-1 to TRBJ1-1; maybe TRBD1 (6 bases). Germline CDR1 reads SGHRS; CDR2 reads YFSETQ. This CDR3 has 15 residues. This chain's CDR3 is CTSSLMGARDAEAFF. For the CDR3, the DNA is TGCACCAGCAGCTTGATGGGGGCGAGGGACGCTGAAGCTTTCTTT. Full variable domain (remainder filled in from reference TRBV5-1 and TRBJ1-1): KAGVTQTPRYLIKTRGQQVTLSCSPISGHRSVSWYQQTPGQGLQFLFEYFSETQRNKGNFPGRFSGRQFSNSRSEMNVSTLELGDSALYLCTSSLMGARDAEAFFGQGTRLTVV.

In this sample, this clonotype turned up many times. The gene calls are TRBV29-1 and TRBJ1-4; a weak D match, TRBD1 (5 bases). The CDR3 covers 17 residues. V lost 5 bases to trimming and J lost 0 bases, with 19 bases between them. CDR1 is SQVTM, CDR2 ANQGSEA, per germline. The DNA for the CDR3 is TGCAGCGTTCGTCATGGGTTCGGACAAGCAACTAATGAAAAACTGTTTTTT. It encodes CSVRHGFGQATNEKLFF.

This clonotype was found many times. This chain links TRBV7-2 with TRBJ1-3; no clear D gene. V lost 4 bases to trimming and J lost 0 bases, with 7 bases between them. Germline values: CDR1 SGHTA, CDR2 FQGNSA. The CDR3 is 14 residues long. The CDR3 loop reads CASSSRNSGNTIYF. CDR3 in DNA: TGTGCCAGCAGCTCTAGGAACTCTGGAAACACCATATATTTT.

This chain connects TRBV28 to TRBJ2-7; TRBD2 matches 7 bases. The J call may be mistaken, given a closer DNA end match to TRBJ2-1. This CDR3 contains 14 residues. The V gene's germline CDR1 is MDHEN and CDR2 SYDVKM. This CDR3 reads CASSLWEGYNEQFF. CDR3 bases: TGTGCCAGCAGTTTGTGGGAGGGATACAATGAGCAGTTCTTC.

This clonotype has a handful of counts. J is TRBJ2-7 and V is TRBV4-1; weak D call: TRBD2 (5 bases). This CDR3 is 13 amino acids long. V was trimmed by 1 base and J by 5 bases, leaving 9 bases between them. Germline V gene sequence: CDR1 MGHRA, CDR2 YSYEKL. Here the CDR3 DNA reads TGCGCCAGCAGCCAAGCTCGGGGTGACGAGCAGTACTTC. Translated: CASSQARGDEQYF.

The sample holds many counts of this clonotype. DNA of the CDR3: TGTGCCAGGGGACAGGGGGAGACCTACGAGCAGTACTTC. The encoded protein is CARGQGETYEQYF. The J gene is TRBJ2-7, the V gene TRBV2, with 11 bases aligning to TRBD1. This CDR3 is 13 amino acids long. V lost 9 bases to trimming and J lost 2 bases; unmatched junction nucleotides: 3. Germline lookup yields CDR1 SNHLY and CDR2 FYNNEI.

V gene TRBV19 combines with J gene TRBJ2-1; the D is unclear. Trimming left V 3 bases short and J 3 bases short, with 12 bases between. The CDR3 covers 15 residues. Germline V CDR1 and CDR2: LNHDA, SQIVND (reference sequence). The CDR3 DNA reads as TGTGCCAGTAGTATGGGCAGGCGAAACTACAATGAGCAGTTCTTC. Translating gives CASSMGRRNYNEQFF.

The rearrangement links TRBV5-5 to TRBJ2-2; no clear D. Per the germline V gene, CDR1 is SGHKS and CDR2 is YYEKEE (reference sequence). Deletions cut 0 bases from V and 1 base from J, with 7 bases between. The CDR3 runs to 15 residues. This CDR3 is CASSLAYGNTGELFF. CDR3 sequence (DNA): TGTGCCAGCAGCTTGGCCTACGGGAACACCGGGGAGCTGTTTTTT.

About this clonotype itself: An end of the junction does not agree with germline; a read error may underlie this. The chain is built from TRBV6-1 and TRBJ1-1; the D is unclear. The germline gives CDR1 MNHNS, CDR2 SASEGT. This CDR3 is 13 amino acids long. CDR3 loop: CASKTEMNTEASF. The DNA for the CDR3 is TGTGCCAGCAAGACGGAAATGAACACTGAAGCTTCCTTT.

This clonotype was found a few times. CDR3 residues: CASSIQAAQNNEQFF. In DNA, the CDR3 is TGTGCCAGCAGCATCCAGGCGGCGCAGAACAATGAGCAGTTCTTC. The genes are TRBV9 and TRBJ2-1; no clear D. CDR1 is SGDLS, CDR2 YYNGEE, per germline. This CDR3 comprises 15 residues. V shed 4 bases and J shed 5 bases, with 16 bases lying between them. Together with reference TRBV9 and TRBJ2-1, the CDR3 gives the full variable domain: DSGVTQTPKHLITATGQRVTLRCSPRSGDLSVYWYQQSLDQGLQFLIQYYNGEERAKGNILERFSAQQFPDLHSELNLSSLELGDSALYFCASSIQAAQNNEQFFGPGTRLTVL.

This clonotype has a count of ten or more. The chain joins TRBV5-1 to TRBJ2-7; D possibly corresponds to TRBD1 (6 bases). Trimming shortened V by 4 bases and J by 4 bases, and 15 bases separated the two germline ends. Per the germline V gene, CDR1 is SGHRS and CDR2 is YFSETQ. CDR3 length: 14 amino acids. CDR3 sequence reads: CASSRQVETYEQYF. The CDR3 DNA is TGCGCCAGCAGCCGACAGGTGGAAACGTACGAGCAGTACTTC.

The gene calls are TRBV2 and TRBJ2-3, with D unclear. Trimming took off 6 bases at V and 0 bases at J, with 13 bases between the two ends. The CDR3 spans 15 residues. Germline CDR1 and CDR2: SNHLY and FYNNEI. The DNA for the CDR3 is TGTGCCAGCAGCGAATTTGAAACTAGCACAGATACGCAGTATTTT. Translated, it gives CASSEFETSTDTQYF. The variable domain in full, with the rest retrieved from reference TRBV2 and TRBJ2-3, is EPEVTQTPSHQVTQMGQEVILRCVPISNHLYFYWYRQILGQKVEFLVSFYNNEISEKSEIFDDQFSVERPDGSNFTLKIRSTKLEDSAMYFCASSEFETSTDTQYFGPGTRLTVL.

The CDR3 here is CASMRKGGGGTGELFF. CDR3 sequence (DNA): TGTGCCAGCATGAGGAAGGGGGGAGGGGGCACCGGGGAGCTGTTTTTT. This rearrangement joins TRBV6-1 to TRBJ2-2, with a possible D match to TRBD2 (7 bases). V lost 7 bases and J lost 4, with 19 bases in between. CDR3 length: 16 residues. The germline V gene has CDR1 MNHNS and CDR2 SASEGT.

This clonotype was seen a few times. CDR3: CASSFSDGYNEQFF. The CDR3 DNA is TGTGCCAGCAGCTTTTCCGACGGGTACAATGAGCAGTTCTTC. J is TRBJ2-1 and V is TRBV7-9, with D hard to call. This CDR3 contains 14 residues. V dropped 3 bases and J dropped 4 bases, with 10 bases sitting between them. Per the germline V gene, CDR1 is SEHNR and CDR2 is FQNEAQ (reference sequence).

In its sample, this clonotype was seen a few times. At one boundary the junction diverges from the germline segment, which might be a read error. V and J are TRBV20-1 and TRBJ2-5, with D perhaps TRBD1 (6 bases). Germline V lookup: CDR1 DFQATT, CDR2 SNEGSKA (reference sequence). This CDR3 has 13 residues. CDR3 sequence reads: CSAISGAEETLYF. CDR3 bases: TGCAGTGCCATTTCAGGGGCGGAAGAGACCCTGTACTTC.

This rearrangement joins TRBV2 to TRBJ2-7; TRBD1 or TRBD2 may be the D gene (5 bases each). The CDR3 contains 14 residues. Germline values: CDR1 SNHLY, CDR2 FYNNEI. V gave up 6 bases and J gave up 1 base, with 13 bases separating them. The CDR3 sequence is CASSPGAASYEQYF. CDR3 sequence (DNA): TGTGCCAGCAGCCCCGGGGCAGCTTCCTACGAGCAGTACTTC.

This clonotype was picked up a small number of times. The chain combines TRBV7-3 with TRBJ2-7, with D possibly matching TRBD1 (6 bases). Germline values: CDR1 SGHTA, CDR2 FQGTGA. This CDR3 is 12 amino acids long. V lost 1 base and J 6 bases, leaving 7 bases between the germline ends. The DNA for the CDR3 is TGTGCCAGCAGCTTAAGCAGGGGCGAGCAGTACTTC. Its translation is CASSLSRGEQYF.

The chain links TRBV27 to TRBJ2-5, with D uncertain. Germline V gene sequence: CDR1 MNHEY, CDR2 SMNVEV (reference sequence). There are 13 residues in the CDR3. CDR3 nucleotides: TGTACCACCAGTGGCTTCTCGGGAGAGACCCAGTACTTC. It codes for CTTSGFSGETQYF.

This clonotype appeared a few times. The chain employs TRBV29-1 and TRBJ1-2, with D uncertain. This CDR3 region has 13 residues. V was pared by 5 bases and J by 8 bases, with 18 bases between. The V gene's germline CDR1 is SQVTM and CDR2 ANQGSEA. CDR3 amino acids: CSVRTDSGRGYTF. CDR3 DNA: TGCAGCGTTCGCACCGATTCGGGCCGAGGCTACACCTTC. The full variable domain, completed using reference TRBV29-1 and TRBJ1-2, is SAVISQKPSRDICQRGTSLTIQCQVDSQVTMMFWYRQQPGQSLTLIATANQGSEATYESGFVIDKFPISRPNLTFSTLTVSNMSPEDSSIYLCSVRTDSGRGYTFGSGTRLTVV.

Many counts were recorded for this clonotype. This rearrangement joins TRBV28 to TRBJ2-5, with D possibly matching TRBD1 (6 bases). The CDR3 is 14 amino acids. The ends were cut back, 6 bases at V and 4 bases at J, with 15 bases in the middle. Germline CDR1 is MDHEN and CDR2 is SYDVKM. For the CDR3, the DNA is TGTGCCAGCAGCCGGCCCGGGACAATAGAGACCCAGTACTTC. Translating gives CASSRPGTIETQYF.

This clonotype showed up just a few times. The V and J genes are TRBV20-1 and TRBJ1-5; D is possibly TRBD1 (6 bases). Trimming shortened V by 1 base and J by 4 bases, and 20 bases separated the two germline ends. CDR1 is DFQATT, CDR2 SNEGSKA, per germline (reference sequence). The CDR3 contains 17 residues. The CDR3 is CSARVGGSGTSNQPQHF. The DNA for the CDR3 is TGCAGTGCTAGAGTAGGGGGATCAGGGACCTCTAATCAGCCCCAGCATTTT.